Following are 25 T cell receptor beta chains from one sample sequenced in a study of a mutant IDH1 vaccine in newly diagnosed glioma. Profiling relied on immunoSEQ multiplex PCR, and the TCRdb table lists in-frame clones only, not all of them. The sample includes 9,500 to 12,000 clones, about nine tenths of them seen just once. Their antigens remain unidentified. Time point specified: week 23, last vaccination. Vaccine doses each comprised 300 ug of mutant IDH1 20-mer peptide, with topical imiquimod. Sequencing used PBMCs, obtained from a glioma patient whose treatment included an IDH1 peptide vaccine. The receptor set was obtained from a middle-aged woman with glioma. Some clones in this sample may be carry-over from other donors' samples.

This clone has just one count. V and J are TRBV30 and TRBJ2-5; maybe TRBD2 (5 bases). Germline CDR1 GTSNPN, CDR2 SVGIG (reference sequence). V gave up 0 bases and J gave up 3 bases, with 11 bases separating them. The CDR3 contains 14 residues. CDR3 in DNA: TGTGCCTGGAGTGTAAGTCGGGGAAAAGAGACCCAGTACTTC. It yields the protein CAWSVSRGKETQYF.

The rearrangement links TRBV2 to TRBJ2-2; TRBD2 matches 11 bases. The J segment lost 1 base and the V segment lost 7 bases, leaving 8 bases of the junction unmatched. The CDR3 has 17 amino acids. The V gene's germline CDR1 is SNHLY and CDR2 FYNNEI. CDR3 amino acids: CASMWASGGLNTGELFF. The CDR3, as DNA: TGTGCCAGCATGTGGGCTAGCGGGGGGCTGAACACCGGGGAGCTGTTTTTT.

DNA of the CDR3: TGTGCCAGCAGCTTGGAGAGGGGCACAGATACGCAGTATTTT. Translation: CASSLERGTDTQYF. The chain combines TRBV5-5 with TRBJ2-3, with TRBD2 as a possible D gene (5 bases). The V end lost 0 bases, the J end lost 1 base, and 6 bases lay between the germline ends. In germline, CDR1 is SGHKS, CDR2 YYEKEE (reference sequence). The CDR3 is 14 amino acids. Complete variable domain (other parts from reference TRBV5-5 and TRBJ2-3): DAGVTQSPTHLIKTRGQQVTLRCSPISGHKSVSWYQQVLGQGPQFIFQYYEKEERGRGNFPDRFSARQFPNYSSELNVNALLLGDSALYLCASSLERGTDTQYFGPGTRLTVL.

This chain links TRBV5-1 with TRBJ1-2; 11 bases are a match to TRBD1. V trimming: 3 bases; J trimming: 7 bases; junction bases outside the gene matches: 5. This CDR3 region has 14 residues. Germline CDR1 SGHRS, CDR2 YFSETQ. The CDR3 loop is CASSSPGQGVGYTF. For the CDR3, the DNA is TGCGCCAGCAGCTCTCCGGGACAGGGGGTTGGCTACACCTTC.

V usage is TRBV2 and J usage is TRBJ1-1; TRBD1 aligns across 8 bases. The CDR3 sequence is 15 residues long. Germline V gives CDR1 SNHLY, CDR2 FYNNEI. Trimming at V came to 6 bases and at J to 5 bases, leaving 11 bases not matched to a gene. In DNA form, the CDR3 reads TGTGCCAGCAGGGAGGACAGGGCGGTTGGAACTGAAGCTTTCTTT. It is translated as CASREDRAVGTEAFF.

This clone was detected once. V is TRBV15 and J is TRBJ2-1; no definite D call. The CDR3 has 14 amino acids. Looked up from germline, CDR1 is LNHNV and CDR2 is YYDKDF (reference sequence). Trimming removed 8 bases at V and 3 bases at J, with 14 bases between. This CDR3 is CATRTSVDYNEQFF. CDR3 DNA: TGTGCCACCCGGACGAGTGTCGACTACAATGAGCAGTTCTTC.

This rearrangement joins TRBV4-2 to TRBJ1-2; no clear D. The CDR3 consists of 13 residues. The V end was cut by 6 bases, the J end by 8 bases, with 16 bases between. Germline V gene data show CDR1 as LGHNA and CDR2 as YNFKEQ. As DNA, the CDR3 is TGTGCCAGCAGTTTTGATCCAGGCTCCGGCTACACCTTC. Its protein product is CASSFDPGSGYTF.

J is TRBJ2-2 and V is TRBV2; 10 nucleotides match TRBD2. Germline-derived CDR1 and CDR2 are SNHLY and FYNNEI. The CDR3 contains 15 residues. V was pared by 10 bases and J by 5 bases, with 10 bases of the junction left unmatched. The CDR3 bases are TGTGCCACGGCCAACGGACTAGCGGTGACCGGGGAGCTGTTTTTT. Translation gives CATANGLAVTGELFF.

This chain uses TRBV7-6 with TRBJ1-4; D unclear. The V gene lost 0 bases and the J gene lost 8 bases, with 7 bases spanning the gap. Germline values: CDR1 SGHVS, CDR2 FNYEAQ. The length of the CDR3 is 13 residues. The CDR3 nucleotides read TGTGCCAGCAGCTTAGCCCCCACCGAAAAACTGTTTTTT. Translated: CASSLAPTEKLFF.

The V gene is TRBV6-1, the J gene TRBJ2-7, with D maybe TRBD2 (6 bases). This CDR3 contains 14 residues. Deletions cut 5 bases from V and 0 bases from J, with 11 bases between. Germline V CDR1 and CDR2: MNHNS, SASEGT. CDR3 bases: TGTGCCAGCAGTACGATGACTAGCTCCTACGAGCAGTACTTC. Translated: CASSTMTSSYEQYF.

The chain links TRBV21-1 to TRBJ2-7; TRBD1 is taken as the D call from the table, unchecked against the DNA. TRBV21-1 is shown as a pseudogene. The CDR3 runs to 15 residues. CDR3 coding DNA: TGTGCCAGCAGCACTACCGGGACAGAGGGTTCAGAGCAGTACTTC. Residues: CASSTTGTEGSEQYF.

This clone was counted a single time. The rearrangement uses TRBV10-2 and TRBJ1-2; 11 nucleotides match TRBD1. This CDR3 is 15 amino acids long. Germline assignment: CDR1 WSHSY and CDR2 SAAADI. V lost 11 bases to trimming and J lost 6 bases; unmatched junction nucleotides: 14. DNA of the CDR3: TGCGCCGGAGGGGACAGGGGGTTTGAGACGGATGGCTACACCTTC. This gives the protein CAGGDRGFETDGYTF.

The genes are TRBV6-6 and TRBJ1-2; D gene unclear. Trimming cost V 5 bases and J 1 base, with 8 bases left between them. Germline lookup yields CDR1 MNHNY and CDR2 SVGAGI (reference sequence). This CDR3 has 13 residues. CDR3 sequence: CASSPDINYGYTF. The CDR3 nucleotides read TGTGCCAGCAGTCCAGACATTAACTATGGCTACACCTTC.

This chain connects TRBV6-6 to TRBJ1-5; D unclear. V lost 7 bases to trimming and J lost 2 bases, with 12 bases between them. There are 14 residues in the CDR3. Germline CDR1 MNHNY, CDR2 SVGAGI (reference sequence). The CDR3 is CASTFPGGNQPQHF. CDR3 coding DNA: TGTGCCAGCACTTTCCCGGGCGGCAATCAGCCCCAGCATTTT.

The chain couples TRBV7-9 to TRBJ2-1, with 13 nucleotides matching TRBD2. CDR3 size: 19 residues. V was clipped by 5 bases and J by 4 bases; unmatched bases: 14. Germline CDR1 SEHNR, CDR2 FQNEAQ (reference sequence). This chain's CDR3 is CASSPNRWGTSGDYNEQFF. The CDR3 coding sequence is TGTGCCAGCAGCCCGAACAGGTGGGGGACTAGCGGGGATTACAATGAGCAGTTCTTC.

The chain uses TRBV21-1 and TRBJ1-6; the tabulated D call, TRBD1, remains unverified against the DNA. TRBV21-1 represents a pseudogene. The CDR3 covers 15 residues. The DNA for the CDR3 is TGTGCCAGCAGCACCCTGGGGCGGAATAATTCACCCCTCCACTTT. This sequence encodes CASSTLGRNNSPLHF.

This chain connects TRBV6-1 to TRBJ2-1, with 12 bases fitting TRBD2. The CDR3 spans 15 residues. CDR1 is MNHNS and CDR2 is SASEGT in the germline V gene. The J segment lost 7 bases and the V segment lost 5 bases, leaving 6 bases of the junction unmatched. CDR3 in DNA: TGTGCCAGCAGTTTAGGGACTAGCGGGCTGAATGAGCAGTTCTTC. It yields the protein CASSLGTSGLNEQFF.

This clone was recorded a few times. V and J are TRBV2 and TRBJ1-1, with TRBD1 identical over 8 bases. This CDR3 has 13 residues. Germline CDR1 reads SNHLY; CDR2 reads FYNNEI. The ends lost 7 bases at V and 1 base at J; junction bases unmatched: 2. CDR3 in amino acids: CASIGTGNTEAFF. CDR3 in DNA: TGTGCCAGCATTGGGACAGGGAACACTGAAGCTTTCTTT. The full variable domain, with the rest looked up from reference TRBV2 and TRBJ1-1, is EPEVTQTPSHQVTQMGQEVILRCVPISNHLYFYWYRQILGQKVEFLVSFYNNEISEKSEIFDDQFSVERPDGSNFTLKIRSTKLEDSAMYFCASIGTGNTEAFFGQGTRLTVV.

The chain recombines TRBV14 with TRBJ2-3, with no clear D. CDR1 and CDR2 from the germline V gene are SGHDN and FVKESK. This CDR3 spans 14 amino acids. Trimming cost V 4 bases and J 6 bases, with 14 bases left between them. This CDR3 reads CASSPPRYMDTQYF. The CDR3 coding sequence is TGTGCCAGCAGCCCCCCTCGCTATATGGATACGCAGTATTTT. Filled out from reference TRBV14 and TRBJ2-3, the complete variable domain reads EAGVTQFPSHSVIEKGQTVTLRCDPISGHDNLYWYRRVMGKEIKFLLHFVKESKQDESGMPNNRFLAERTGGTYSTLKVQPAELEDSGVYFCASSPPRYMDTQYFGPGTRLTVL.

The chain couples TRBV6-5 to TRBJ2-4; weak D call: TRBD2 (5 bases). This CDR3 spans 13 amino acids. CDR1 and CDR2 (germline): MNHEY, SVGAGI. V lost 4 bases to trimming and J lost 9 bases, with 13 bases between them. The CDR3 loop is CASSWERDAIQYF. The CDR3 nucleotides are TGTGCCAGCAGTTGGGAGAGGGATGCCATTCAGTACTTC.

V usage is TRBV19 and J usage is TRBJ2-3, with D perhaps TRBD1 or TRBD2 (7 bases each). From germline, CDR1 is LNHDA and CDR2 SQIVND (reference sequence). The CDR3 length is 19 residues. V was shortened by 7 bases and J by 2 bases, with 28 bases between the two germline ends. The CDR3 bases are TGTGCCAGTAACAACCTAAGGCAGGGGGGGAGCTCCACCACAGATACGCAGTATTTT. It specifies CASNNLRQGGSSTTDTQYF.

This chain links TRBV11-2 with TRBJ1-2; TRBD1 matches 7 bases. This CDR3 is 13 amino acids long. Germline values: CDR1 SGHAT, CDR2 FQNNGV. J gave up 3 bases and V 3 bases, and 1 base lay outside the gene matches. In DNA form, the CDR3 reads TGTGCCAGCAGCTTCGACAGGGACTATGGCTACACCTTC. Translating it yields CASSFDRDYGYTF.

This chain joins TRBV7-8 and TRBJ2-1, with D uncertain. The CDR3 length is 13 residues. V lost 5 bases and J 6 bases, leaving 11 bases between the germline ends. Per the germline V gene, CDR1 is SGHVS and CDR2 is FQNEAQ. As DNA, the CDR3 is TGTGCCAGCAGCCTGGGCCCGCCCAATGAGCAGTTCTTC. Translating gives CASSLGPPNEQFF.

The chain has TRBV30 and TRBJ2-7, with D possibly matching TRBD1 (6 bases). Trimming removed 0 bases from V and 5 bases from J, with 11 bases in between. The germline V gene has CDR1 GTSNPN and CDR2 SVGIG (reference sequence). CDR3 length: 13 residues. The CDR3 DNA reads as TGTGCCTGGAGTGTACAGGGTGAAAACGAGCAGTACTTC. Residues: CAWSVQGENEQYF.

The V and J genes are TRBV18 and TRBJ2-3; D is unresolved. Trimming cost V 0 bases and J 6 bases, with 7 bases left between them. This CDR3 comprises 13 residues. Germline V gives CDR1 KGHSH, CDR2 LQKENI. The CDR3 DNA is TGTGCCAGCTCACCACCGTCCTTGGATACGCAGTATTTT. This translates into CASSPPSLDTQYF.